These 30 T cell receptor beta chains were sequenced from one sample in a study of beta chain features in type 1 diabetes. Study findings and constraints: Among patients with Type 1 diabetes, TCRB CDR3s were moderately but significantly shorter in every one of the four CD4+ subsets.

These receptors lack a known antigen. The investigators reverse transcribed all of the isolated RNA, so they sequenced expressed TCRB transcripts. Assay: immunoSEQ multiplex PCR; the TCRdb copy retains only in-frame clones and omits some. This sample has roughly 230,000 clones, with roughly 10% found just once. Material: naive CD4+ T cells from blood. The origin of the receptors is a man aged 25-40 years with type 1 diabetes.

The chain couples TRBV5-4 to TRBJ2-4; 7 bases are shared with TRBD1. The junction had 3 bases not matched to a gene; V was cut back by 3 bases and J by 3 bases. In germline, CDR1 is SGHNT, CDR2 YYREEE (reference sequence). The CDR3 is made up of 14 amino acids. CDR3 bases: TGTGCCAGCAGCTCCCCAGGGGGCAAAAACATTCAGTACTTC. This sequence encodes CASSSPGGKNIQYF.

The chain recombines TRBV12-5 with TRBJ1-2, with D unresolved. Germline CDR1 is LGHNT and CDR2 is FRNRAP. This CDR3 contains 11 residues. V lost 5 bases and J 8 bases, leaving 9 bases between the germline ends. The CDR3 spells CASGPKEGYTF. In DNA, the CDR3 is TGTGCTAGTGGTCCTAAGGAGGGCTACACCTTC.

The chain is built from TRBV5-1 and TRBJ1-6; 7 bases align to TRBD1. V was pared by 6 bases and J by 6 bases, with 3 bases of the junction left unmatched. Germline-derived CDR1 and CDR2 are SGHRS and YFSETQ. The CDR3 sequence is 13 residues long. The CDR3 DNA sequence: TGCGCCAGCAAGACAGGGATTAATTCACCCCTCCACTTT. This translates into CASKTGINSPLHF.

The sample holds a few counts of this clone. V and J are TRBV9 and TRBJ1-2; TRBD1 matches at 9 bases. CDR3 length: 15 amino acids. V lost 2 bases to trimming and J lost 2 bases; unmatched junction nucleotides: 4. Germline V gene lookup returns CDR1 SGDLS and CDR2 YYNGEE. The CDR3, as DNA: TGTGCCAGCAGCGTCGGACAGGGGCGGAACTATGGCTACACCTTC. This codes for CASSVGQGRNYGYTF.

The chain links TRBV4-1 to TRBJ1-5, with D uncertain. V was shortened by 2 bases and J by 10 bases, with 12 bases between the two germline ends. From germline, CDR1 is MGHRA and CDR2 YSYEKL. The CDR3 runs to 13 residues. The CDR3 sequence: CASSQRTEAPQHF. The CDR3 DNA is TGCGCCAGCAGCCAACGCACTGAGGCCCCCCAGCATTTT.

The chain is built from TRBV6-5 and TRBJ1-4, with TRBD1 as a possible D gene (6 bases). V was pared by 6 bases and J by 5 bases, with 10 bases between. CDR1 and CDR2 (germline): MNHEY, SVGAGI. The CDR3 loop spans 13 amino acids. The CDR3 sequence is CASRNRANEKLFF. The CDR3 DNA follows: TGTGCCAGCAGGAACAGGGCCAATGAAAAACTGTTTTTT.

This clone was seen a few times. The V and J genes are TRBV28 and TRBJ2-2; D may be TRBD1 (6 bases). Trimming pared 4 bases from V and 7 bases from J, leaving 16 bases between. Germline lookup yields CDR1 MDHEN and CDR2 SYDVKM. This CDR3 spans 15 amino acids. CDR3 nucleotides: TGTGCCAGCAGTTCGTTACAGGGAGTCATCGGGGAGCTGTTTTTT. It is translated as CASSSLQGVIGELFF.

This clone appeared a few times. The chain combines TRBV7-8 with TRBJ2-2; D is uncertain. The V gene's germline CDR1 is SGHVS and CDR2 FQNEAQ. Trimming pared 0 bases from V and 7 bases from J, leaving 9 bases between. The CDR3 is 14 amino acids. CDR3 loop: CASSLAVGYGELFF. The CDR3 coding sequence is TGTGCCAGCAGCTTAGCGGTGGGCTACGGGGAGCTGTTTTTT.

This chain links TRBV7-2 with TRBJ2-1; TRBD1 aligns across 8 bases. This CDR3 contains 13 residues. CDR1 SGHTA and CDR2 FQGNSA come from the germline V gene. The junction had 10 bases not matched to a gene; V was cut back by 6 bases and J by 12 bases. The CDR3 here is CASRDDRGLRQFF. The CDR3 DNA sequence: TGTGCCAGCAGGGACGACAGGGGATTGAGGCAGTTCTTC.

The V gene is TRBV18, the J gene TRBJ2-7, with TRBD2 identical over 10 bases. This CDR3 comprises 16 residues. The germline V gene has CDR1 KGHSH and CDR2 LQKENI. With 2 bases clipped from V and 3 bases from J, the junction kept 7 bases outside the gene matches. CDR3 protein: CASSPGPSGGHYEQYF. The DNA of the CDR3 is TGTGCCAGCTCACCAGGGCCTAGCGGGGGCCACTACGAGCAGTACTTC.

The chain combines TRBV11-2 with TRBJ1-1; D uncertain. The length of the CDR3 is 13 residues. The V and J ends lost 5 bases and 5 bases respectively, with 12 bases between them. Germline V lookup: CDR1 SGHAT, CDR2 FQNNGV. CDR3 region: CASSPPGRTEAFF. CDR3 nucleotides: TGTGCCAGCAGCCCCCCAGGCCGTACTGAAGCTTTCTTT.

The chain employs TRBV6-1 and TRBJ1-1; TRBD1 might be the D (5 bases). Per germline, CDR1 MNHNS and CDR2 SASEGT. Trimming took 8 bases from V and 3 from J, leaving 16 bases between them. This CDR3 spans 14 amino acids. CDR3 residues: CASQEAGGDTEAFF. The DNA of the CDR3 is TGTGCCAGCCAAGAAGCGGGGGGGGACACTGAAGCTTTCTTT.

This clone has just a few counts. CDR3: CASSKELAGEQETQYF. In DNA, the CDR3 is TGTGCCAGCAGCAAAGAGCTAGCGGGGGAGCAAGAGACCCAGTACTTC. The rearrangement links TRBV21-1 to TRBJ2-5; the table gives TRBD2 as D, unverified against the DNA. TRBV21-1 is annotated as a pseudogene. The CDR3 consists of 16 residues.

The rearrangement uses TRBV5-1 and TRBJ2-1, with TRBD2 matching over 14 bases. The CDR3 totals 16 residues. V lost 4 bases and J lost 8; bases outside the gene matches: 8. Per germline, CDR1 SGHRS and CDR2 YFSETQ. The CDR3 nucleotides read TGCGCCAGCAGCCTCAACCCGGGACTAGCGGGGGATGAGCAGTTCTTC. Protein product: CASSLNPGLAGDEQFF.

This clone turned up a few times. The CDR3 DNA is TGTGCCAGCACCCCTGGGGAGGGTGAGCAGTTCTTC. Its translation is CASTPGEGEQFF. This rearrangement joins TRBV9 to TRBJ2-1; 7 bases align to TRBD2. The CDR3 has 12 amino acids. Germline assignment: CDR1 SGDLS and CDR2 YYNGEE. V shed 6 bases, J shed 9 bases, and the junction held 6 bases outside the gene matches.

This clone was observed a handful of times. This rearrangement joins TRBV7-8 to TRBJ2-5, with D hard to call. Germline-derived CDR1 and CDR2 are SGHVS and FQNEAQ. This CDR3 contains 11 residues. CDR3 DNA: TGTGCACAGCTTATCCGGGAGACCCAGTACTTC. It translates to CAQLIRETQYF. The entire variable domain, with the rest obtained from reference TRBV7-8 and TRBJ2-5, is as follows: GAGVSQSPRYKVAKRGQDVALRCDPISGHVSLFWYQQALGQGPEFLTYFQNEAQLDKSGLPSDRFFAERPEGSVSTLKIQRTQQEDSAVYLCAQLIRETQYFGPGTRLLVL.

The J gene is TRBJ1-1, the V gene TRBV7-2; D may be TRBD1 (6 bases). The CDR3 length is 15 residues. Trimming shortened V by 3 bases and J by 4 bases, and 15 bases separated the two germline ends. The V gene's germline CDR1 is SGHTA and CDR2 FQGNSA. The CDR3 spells CASSFGGARGTEAFF. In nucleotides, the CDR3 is TGTGCCAGCAGCTTCGGGGGGGCCCGGGGCACTGAAGCTTTCTTT.

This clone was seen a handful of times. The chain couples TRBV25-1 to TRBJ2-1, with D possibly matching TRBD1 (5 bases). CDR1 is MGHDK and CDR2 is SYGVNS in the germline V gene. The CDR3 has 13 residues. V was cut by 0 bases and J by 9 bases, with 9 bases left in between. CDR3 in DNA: TGTGCCAGCAGTGAATACCAGGGCGGTGAGCAGTTCTTC. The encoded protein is CASSEYQGGEQFF.

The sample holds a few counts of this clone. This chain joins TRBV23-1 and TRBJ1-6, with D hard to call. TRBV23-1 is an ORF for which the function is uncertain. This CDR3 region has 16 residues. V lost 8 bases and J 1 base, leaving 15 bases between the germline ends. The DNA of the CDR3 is TGCGCCAGCTTTAGGTCCGGGAGGTCCTATAATTCACCCCTCCACTTT. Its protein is CASFRSGRSYNSPLHF.

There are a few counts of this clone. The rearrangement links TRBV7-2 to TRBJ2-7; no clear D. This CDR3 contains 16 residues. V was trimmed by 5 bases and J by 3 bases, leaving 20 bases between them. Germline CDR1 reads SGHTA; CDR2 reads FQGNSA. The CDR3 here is CASSTPRVGQFYEQYF. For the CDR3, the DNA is TGTGCCAGCAGCACCCCTCGTGTTGGTCAGTTCTACGAGCAGTACTTC.

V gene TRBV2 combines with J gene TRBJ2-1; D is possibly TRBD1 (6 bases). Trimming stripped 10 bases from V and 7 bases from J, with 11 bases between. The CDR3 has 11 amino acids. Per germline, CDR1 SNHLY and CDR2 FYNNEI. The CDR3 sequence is CATRGANEQFF. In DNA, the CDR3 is TGTGCCACCAGGGGAGCGAATGAGCAGTTCTTC.

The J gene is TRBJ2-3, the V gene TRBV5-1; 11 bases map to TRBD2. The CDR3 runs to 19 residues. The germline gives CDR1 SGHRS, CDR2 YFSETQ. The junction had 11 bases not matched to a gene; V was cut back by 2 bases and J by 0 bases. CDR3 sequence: CASSFLAGGPARSTDTQYF. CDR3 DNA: TGCGCCAGCAGCTTTCTAGCGGGGGGACCTGCGCGGAGCACAGATACGCAGTATTTT.

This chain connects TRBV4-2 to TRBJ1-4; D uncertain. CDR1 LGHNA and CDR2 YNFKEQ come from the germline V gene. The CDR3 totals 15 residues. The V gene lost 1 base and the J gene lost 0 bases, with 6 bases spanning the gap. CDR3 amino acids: CASSQVATTNEKLFF. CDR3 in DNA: TGTGCCAGCAGCCAAGTGGCCACAACTAATGAAAAACTGTTTTTT.

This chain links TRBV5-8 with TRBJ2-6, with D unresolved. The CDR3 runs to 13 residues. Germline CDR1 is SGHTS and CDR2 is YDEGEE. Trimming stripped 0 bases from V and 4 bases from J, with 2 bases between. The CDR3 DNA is TGTGCCAGCAGCTTGGCGGGGGCCAACGTCCTGACTTTC. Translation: CASSLAGANVLTF.

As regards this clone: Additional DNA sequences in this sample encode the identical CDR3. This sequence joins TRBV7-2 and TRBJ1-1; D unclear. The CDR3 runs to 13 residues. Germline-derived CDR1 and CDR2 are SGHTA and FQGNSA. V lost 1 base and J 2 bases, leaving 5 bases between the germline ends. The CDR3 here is CASSLDRNTEAFF. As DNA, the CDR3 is TGTGCCAGCAGCTTAGATCGTAACACTGAAGCTTTCTTT.

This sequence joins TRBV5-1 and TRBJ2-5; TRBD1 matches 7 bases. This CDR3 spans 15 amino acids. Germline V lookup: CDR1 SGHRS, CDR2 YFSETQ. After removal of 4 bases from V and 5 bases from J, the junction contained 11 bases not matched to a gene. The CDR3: CASSLVPGGRETQYF. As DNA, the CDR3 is TGCGCCAGCAGCCTCGTTCCAGGGGGAAGGGAGACCCAGTACTTC.

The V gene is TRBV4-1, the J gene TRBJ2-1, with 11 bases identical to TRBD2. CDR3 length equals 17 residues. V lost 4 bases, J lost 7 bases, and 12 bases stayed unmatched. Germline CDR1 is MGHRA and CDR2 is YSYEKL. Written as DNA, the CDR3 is TGCGCCAGCAGCCCACCGGGGCTAGCGGGGGGCGGGAATGAGCAGTTCTTC. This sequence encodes CASSPPGLAGGGNEQFF.

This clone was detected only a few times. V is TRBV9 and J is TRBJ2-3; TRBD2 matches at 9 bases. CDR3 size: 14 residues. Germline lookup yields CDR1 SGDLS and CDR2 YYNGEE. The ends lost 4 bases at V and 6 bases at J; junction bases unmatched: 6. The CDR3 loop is CASSKAGGQDTQYF. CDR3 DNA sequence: TGTGCCAGCAGCAAGGCGGGGGGGCAGGATACGCAGTATTTT.

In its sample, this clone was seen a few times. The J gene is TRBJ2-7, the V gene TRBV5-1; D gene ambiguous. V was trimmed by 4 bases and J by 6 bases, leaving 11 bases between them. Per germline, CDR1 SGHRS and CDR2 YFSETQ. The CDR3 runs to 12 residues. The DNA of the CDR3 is TGCGCCAGCAGCCCTACCCATGGCGAGCAGTACTTC. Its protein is CASSPTHGEQYF.

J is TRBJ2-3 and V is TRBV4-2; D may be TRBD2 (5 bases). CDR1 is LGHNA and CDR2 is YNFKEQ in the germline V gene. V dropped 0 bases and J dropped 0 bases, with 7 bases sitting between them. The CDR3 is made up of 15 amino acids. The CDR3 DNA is TGTGCCAGCAGCCAAGAGAGGACTAGCACAGATACGCAGTATTTT. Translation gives CASSQERTSTDTQYF.